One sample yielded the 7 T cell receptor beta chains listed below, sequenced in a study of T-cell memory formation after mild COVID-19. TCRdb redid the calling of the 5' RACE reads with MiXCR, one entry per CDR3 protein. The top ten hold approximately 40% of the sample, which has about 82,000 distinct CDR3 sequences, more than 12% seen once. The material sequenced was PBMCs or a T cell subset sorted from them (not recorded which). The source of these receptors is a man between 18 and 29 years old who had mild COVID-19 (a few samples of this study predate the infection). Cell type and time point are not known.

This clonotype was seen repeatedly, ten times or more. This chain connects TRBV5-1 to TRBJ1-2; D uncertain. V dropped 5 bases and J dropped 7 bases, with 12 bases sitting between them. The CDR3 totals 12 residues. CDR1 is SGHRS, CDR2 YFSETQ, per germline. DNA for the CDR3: TGCGCCAGCAGAGGACTGGACCTTGGCTACACCTTC. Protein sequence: CASRGLDLGYTF.

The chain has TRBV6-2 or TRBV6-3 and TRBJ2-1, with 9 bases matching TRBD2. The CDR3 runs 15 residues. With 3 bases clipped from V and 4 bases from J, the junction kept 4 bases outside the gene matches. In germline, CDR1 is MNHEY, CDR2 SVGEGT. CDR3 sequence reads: CASSYSGGQYNEQFF. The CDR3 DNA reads TGTGCCAGCAGTTATAGCGGGGGCCAATACAATGAGCAGTTCTTC.

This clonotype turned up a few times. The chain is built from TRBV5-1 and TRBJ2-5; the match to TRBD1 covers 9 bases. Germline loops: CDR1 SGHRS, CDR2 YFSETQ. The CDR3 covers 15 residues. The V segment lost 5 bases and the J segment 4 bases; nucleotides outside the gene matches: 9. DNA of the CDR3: TGCGCCAGCAGGGCCGGGACAGGGTCCGGAGAGACCCAGTACTTC. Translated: CASRAGTGSGETQYF.

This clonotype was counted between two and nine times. The CDR3 DNA is TGTGCCAGCGGACTCGGGGACTCAGCCAAAAACATTCAGTACTTC. Translating it yields CASGLGDSAKNIQYF. The chain couples TRBV27 to TRBJ2-4; a weak D match, TRBD2 (6 bases). V was cut by 8 bases and J by 0 bases, with 14 bases left in between. Germline CDR1 is MNHEY and CDR2 is SMNVEV (reference sequence). The CDR3 totals 15 residues.

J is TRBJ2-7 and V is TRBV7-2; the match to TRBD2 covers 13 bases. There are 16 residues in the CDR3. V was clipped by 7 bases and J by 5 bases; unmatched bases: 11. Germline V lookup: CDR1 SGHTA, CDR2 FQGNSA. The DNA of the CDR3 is TGTGCCAGCAACTCCCGACTAGCGGGGGGATCAGACGAGCAGTACTTC. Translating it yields CASNSRLAGGSDEQYF.

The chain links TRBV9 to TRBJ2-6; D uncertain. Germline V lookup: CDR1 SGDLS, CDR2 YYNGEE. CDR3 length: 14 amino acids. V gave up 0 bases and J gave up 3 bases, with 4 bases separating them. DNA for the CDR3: TGTGCCAGCAGCGTAGATGGTGGGGCCAACGTCCTGACTTTC. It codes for CASSVDGGANVLTF.

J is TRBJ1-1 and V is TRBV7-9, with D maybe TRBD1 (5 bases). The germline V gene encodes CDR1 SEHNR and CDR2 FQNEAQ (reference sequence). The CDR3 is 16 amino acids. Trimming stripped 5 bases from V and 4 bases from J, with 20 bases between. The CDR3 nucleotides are TGTGCCAGCAGCATCATAAGACAGACTCTAATCACTGAAGCTTTCTTT. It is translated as CASSIIRQTLITEAFF.